The present entry profiles one T cell receptor beta chain with its context. This clone has just a few counts. Its specific antigen is unknown. Base quality data are lacking; no much larger clone is found one base away. Inclusive of the bounding cysteine and phenylalanine, the CDR3 is 14 residues long. Kept here is only the CDR3 DNA, which spans 42 bases and is read in frame from base 1. CDR1 MNHEY and CDR2 SVGAGI are derived from the germline V gene. V is pruned by 5 bases and J by 4 bases, leaving 5 bases of the junction without a gene match. These data belong to a study of cytomegalovirus exposure and HLA in healthy donors (TCRdb year 2017). Looking at the study overall: In an earlier analysis of fewer than 750 of the donors, 276 Gb of sequence data and 117 million unique TCR beta sequences from approximately 180 million T cells were reported. An earlier analysis of 587 of the donors applied high-throughput TCR beta sequencing to assess whether each TCR beta V gene segment acted as functional or pseudogenic. Typing coverage differed by locus: A, B, C, DRB1 and DQB1 were typed in roughly 620-630 donors, DQA1 in 522, DPA1 in some 600, and DPB1 in 472. Every discovery cohort repertoire had been produced on one sequencing platform. The T cell repertoires of 550 to 850 subjects were profiled by immunosequencing and related to cytomegalovirus serostatus. Alongside the repertoire data, information on donor age, sex, ethnicity and CMV serostatus was compiled. About 300 gigabases of sequencing data and roughly 90 million unique TCR sequences were included in an early release covering over 600 HLA-typed donors. On average, 235,054 unique TCR beta nucleotide sequences were sequenced per donor among about 400 genotyped donors of the cohort, with roughly 18% of those sequences being non-productive. In a later analysis, previously published TCR beta repertoires from about 640 donors were re-analyzed and high-resolution HLA genotyping was added so that TCR occurrence patterns could be studied. HLA typing included class I and class II loci at four-digit resolution. Because of strong linkage in the cohort, roughly five DR-DQ haplotypes were treated as single units for association and clustering. The study aimed to test whether cataloging public T cell receptors could reveal signatures of past pathogen exposure. Of the 300 to 500 genotyped donors, less than 90% were placed in the genetic ancestry cluster associated with self-reported Caucasian donors. A later genetic analysis took genome-wide SNP genotypes for 398 of the 666 donors and used that subset as a discovery cohort. Rather than using new phenotypic data, the later analysis identified candidate immune exposures from TCR beta sequences and from how often those sequences occurred across donors. The study combined high-throughput TCR immunosequencing, statistical association of individual TCRs with disease status, and machine learning to predict cytomegalovirus infection status. Besides the first cohort of roughly 700 subjects, a separate validation cohort made up of 120 different subjects was used.

Receptor libraries were prepared by the immunoSEQ multiplex PCR assay. A mixture of 60 forward primers for TCR Vbeta segments and 13 reverse primers for TCR Jbeta segments was used in the multiplex PCR. The CDR3 region of rearranged TCR beta genes was amplified from genomic DNA by a multiplex PCR assay. On the Illumina HiSeq System, the amplified TCR beta libraries were sequenced as 87-base-pair reads. Turning to the authors' computational methods: A later analysis counted tens of millions of unique TCR beta chains across the 650 to 800 repertoires, and 9 million to 14 million of these chains were shared by at least two donors. Raw reads were error-corrected and collapsed into unique sequences with a nearest-neighbor algorithm that merged closely related sequences to remove PCR and sequencing errors. Alignment of CDR3 sequences to IMGT reference sequences was used to assign V, D and J gene segments. For a sequence to be retained, at least a six-nucleotide match to both a V gene segment and a J gene segment was required. A rearrangement counted as productive if the CDR3 had no stop codons and remained in frame with V and J, and every other rearrangement counted as non-productive. CDR3 was defined by IMGT convention, running from the second conserved V-encoded cysteine to the conserved J-encoded phenylalanine. Sequences without an unambiguous match to a single V gene segment were excluded from the earlier analysis of a few hundred of the donors. An earlier analysis of several hundred of the donors called V segments functional above 56.7% productive rearrangements and segregating when the between-donor standard deviation exceeded 5%. A statistical classification framework was built for diagnosing cytomegalovirus status from the catalog of TCR beta chain sequences. A later analysis assigned V and J genes by comparing TCR nucleotide sequences with IMGT/GENE-DB human TR gene sequences. Using the TCRdist pipeline, a later analysis assigned CDR3 sequences along with most-parsimonious VDJ recombination scenarios. In a later analysis, each TCR beta chain was defined by its CDR3 amino acid sequence together with its V-gene family, and reads without a unique V-gene family were excluded. A later analysis removed roughly 590 highly shared, low-generation-probability nucleotide sequences to deal with suspected cross-contamination and a sequencing artifact. In a later analysis, a clonal expansion index for each public chain was calculated from normalized within-repertoire ranks of inferred template counts. Generation probabilities in a later analysis came from a VDJ recombination model fitted to out-of-frame rearrangements, and those results were checked against IGoR. A later analysis scored TCR-TCR, TCR-HLA and TCR-CMV co-occurrence with hypergeometric tests, applying a repertoire-size bias correction to TCR pairs. False discovery rates were estimated in a later analysis by permuting HLA or CMV assignments 20 times. In a later analysis, co-occurring TCRs were grouped using DBSCAN, with TCRdist sequence similarity added in when clustering inside HLA-allele-positive subsets. Co-occurrence clustering excluded repertoires with fewer than 30,000 or more than 120,000 public chains, plus five with anomalous nucleotide sharing. The source is immuneACCESS, and TCRdb retained only in-frame sequences with V and J called. Part of the clones is not carried over; for the studies checked, unresolved V genes explain less than half of this, and the remainder is unexplained. V and J calls and clone size come straight from that table; D and trimming were deduced from the DNA. The sample table lists under 200,000 clones, 71% of them with a count of one. Clones ranked in the top ten supply about 2.7% of the sample.

The cohort consisted of approximately 670 healthy bone marrow donors. Cohort members were all nominally healthy when sampled, although unrecorded immune exposures were likely present. The donor was CMV seronegative and was included in the group of a few hundred seronegative cohort members. A peripheral blood sample was collected from each donor, and TCR beta sequencing was performed on peripheral blood mononuclear cells. Genomic DNA extraction from the blood cell samples was performed with the Qiagen DNeasy Blood Extraction Kit. Results and caveats for the whole study, not just this receptor: The only immune exposure information available for the cohort was CMV serostatus. In a later genetic analysis, fewer N-insertions in productive TCRs were reported among donors in an Asian-associated ancestry cluster than the roughly 700-donor mean. Most TCR sequences were observed very rarely across donors, whereas some public TCRs were present in many individuals. The 87-base-pair reads could not distinguish some IMGT-functional V segments, including TRBV6-2 and TRBV6-3, so those segments were excluded. At a false discovery rate of 0.05, a later analysis linked about 17,000 TCR beta sequences to specific HLA alleles. In the study, roughly 160 TCR beta chains were listed as associated with cytomegalovirus. Compared with equally common non-associated chains, HLA-associated TCR beta chains in a later analysis were more clonally expanded and had lower generation probabilities. A later analysis found that TCR association rates varied across HLA loci, with DRB1 alleles showing the most associated TCRs and HLA-C alleles the fewest. HLA typing was unavailable for some donors at each locus, so association tests used only the typed subset. According to a later analysis, most CMV-associated TCR beta chains appeared to be HLA-restricted, and the HLA associations seemed to be driven largely by CMV exposure. Over 15 rarely observed V segments, including chromosome 9 orphons, were excluded from the earlier analysis of 550 to 700 of the donors because counts were too low. Linkage disequilibrium might explain the correlated functional status among segregating V segments, but an unknown experimental factor could not be excluded. In a later genetic analysis, a missense DCLRE1C variant was associated with V-gene and J-gene trimming of TCR beta chains, and the association was replicated in an independent cohort. A further reported finding was that TCR beta sequences accurately predicted the HLA-A and HLA-B alleles for most subjects in the first cohort. This cohort had only TCR beta chains sequenced, and the lack of alpha or paired-chain data limited which features could be detected. Presence/absence analyses assumed roughly uniform sequencing depth across donors, an assumption that may not hold. Cytomegalovirus status was reported to be diagnosed by the classifier with high specificity and sensitivity in both the original and validation cohorts. A later analysis reported that several top co-occurrence clusters appeared linked to parvovirus B19, influenza, CMV and Epstein-Barr virus. According to the authors, the approach could potentially be generalized to other disease states and immunological phenotypes. Strong co-occurrence of HLA alleles, especially DR and DQ, made assigning TCR associations to individual alleles difficult. In vitro tests confirmed that a few of the cytomegalovirus-associated TCR beta chains recognize cytomegalovirus antigens. A cluster of highly shared sequence variants was judged likely to be a technical artifact of the sequencing pipeline. Broadly in line with IMGT annotations, most TCR beta V segments showed up in productive rearrangements about 87% or about 30% of the time in an earlier analysis of around 600 of the donors.

The source is a woman aged 30 to 39 in good health and CMV-seronegative. Sequenced sample: PBMCs. This chain joins TRBV6-5 to TRBJ2-1; TRBD1 aligns with 7 central bases. In nucleotides, the sequence is TGTGCCAGCAGTACCTTGGGACAGTACAATGAGCAGTTCTTC. Translated, this gives CASSTLGQYNEQFF.